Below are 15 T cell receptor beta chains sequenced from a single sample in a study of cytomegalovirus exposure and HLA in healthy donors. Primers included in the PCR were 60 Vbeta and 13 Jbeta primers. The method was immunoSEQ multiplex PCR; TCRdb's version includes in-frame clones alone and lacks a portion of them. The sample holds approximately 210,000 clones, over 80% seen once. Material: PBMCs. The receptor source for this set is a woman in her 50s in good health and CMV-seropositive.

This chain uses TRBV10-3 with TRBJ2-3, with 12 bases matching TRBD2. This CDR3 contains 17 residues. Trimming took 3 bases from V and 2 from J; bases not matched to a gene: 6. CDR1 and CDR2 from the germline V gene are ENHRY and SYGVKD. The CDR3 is CAISDSSGGGYTDTQYF. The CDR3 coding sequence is TGTGCCATCAGTGACTCTAGCGGGGGGGGATACACAGATACGCAGTATTTT.

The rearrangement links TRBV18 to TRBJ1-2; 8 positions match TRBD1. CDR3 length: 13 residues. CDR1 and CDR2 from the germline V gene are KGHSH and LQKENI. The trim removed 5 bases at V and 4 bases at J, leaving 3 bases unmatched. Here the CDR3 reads CASSAGQVYGYTF. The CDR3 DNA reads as TGTGCCAGCTCAGCGGGACAGGTCTATGGCTACACCTTC.

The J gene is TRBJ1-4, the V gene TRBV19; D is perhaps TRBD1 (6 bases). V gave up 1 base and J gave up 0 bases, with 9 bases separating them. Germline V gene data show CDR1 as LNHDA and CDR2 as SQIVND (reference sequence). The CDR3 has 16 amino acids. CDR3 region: CASSIGTVATNEKLFF. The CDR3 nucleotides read TGTGCCAGTAGTATAGGGACAGTGGCAACTAATGAAAAACTGTTTTTT.

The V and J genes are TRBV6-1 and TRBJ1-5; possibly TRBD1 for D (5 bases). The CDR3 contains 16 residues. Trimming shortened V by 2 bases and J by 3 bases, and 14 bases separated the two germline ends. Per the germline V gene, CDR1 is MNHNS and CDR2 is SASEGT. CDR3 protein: CASSEMIRQTNQPQHF. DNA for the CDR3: TGTGCCAGCAGTGAAATGATTAGACAGACCAATCAGCCCCAGCATTTT.

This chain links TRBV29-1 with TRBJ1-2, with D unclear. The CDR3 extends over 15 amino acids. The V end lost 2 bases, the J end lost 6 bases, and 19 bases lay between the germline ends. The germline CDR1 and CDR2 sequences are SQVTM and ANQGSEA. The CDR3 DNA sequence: TGCAGCGTTGAATCAGAACAGTTTCCCGACGATGGCTACACCTTC. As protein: CSVESEQFPDDGYTF. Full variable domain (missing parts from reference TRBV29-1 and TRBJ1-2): SAVISQKPSRDICQRGTSLTIQCQVDSQVTMMFWYRQQPGQSLTLIATANQGSEATYESGFVIDKFPISRPNLTFSTLTVSNMSPEDSSIYLCSVESEQFPDDGYTFGSGTRLTVV.

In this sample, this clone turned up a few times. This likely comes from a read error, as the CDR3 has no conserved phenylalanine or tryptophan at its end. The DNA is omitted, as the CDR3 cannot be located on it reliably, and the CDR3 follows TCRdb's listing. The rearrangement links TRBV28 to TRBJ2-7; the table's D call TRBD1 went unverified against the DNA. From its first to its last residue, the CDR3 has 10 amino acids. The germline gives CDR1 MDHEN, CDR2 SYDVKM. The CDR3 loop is CASSGDREGP.

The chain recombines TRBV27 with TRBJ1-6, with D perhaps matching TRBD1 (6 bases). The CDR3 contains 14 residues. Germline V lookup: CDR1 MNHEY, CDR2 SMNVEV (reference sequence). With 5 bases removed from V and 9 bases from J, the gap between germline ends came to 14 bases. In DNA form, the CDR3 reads TGTGCCAGCAGTGACCGACAGGTTTCTTCACCCCTCCACTTT. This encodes CASSDRQVSSPLHF.

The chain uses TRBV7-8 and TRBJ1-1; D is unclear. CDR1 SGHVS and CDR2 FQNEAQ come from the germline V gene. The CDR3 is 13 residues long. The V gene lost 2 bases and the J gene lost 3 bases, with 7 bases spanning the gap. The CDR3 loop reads CASSLSADTEAFF. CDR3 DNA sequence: TGTGCCAGCAGCTTATCTGCGGACACTGAAGCTTTCTTT.

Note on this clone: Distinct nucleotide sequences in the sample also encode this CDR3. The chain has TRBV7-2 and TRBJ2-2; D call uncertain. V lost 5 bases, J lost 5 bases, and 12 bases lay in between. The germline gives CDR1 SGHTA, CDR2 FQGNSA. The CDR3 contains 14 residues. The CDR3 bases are TGTGCCAGCAGCCCGAGGAGTGGGACCGGGGAGCTGTTTTTT. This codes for CASSPRSGTGELFF.

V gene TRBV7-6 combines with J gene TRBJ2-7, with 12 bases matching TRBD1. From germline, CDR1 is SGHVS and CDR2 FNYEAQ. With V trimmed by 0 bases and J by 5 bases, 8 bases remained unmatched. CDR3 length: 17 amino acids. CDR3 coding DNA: TGTGCCAGCAGCTTAGCATGGGCGGGACAGGGGGCCCACGAGCAGTACTTC. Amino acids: CASSLAWAGQGAHEQYF.

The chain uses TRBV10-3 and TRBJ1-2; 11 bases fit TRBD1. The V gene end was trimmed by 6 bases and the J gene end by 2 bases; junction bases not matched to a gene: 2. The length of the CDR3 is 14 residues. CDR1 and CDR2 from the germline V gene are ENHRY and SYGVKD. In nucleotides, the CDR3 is TGTGCCATCAGGGGGGACAGGGGGAACTATGGCTACACCTTC. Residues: CAIRGDRGNYGYTF.

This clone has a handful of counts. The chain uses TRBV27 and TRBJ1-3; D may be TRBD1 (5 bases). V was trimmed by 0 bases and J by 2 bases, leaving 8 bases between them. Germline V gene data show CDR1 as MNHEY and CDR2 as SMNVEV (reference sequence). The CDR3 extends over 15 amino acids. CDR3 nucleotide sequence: TGTGCCAGCAGTTTATCGGTGGGGCCTGGAAACACCATATATTTT. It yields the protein CASSLSVGPGNTIYF.

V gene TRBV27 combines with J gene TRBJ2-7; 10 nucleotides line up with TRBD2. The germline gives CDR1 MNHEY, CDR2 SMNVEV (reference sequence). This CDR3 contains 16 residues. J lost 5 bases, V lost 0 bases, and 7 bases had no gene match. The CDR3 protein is CASSLSERGGPHEQYF. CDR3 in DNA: TGTGCCAGCAGTTTATCGGAGCGGGGGGGACCCCACGAGCAGTACTTC.

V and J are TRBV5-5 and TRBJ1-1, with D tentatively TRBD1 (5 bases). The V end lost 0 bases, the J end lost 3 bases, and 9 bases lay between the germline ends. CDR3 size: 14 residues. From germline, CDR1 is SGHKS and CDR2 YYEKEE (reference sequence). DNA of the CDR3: TGTGCCAGCAGCTTGGTACAGGCCTACACTGAAGCTTTCTTT. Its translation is CASSLVQAYTEAFF.

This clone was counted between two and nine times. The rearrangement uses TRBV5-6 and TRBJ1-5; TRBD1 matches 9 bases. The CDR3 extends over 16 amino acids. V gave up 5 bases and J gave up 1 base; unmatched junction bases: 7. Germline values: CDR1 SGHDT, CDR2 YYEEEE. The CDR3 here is CASSSTGGLSNQPQHF. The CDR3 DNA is TGTGCCAGCAGTTCCACAGGGGGCCTAAGCAATCAGCCCCAGCATTTT.